This TCR beta chain was recovered during a study of shared clonotypes between healthy human individuals. Note on this clone: No antigen is known for it.

Study-wide results and limits: Among four donors, about 5% of naive CD4 clonotypes were found in common.

The CDR3 loop spans 16 amino acids. It was into CD45RA+ naive and CD45RA-negative memory subsets that the CD4+ cells were split. Generated by immunoSEQ multiplex PCR, the TCRdb table keeps only in-frame clones and is missing some. The repertoire holds a few million clones, with about 92% as singletons. The clonotype comes from a man between 18 and 29 years old in good health. Material: naive CD4+ T cells sorted from blood. Subset specified: CD45RA+ positively selected. This sequence joins TRBV21-1 and TRBJ2-2; the table names TRBD1, a call not compared with the DNA. TRBV21-1 is designated a pseudogene. CDR3 nucleotides: TGTGCCAGCAGCAAAGGGGGTTGCAGGGGCACCGGGGAGCTGTTTTTT. Amino acid sequence: CASSKGGCRGTGELFF.